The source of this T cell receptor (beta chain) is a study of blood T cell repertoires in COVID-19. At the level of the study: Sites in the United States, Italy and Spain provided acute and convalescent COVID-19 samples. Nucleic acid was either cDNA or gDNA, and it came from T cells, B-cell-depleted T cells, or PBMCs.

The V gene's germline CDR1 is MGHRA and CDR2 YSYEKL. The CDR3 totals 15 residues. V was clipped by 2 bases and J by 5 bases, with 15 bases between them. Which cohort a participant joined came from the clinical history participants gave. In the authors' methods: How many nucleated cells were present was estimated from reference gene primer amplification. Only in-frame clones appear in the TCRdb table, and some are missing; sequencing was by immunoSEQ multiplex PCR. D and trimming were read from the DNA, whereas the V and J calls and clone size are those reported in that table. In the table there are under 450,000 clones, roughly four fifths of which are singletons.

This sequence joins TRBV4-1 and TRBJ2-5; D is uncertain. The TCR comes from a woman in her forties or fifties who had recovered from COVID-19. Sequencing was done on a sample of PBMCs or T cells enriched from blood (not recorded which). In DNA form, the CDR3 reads TGCGCCAGCAGCCAAACCGAAGGCATCGGGGAGACCCAGTACTTC. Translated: CASSQTEGIGETQYF.